The 17 T cell receptor beta chains in this list originate from one sample, sequenced in a study of T cells after yellow fever vaccination. A single record per CDR3 protein comes from TCRdb applying MiXCR to the 5' RACE reads. The sample has about 130,000 distinct CDR3 sequences, under 9% seen once. Sequences were derived from CD8+ T cells sorted from PBMCs, sampled on the day of the yellow fever booster vaccination. These receptors all come from a man between 18 and 29 years old who received the YFV17D yellow fever vaccine.

CDR3 nucleotides: TGTGCCAGCAGCCACCCCCCGCGGGACAGGGGTGATGAAAAACTGTTTTTT. Its protein is CASSHPPRDRGDEKLFF. The chain uses TRBV4-2 and TRBJ1-4; 10 bases agree with TRBD1. The CDR3 sequence is 17 residues long. V dropped 3 bases and J dropped 6; count of bases not matched to a gene: 10. CDR1 is LGHNA, CDR2 YNFKEQ, per germline.

The table lists this clonotype with many counts. The chain recombines TRBV6-2 or TRBV6-3 with TRBJ2-3; TRBD1 agrees at 7 bases. V was clipped by 4 bases and J by 11 bases; unmatched bases: 12. The CDR3 is made up of 14 amino acids. Germline V CDR1 and CDR2: MNHEY, SVGEGT. As DNA, the CDR3 is TGTGCCAGCAGTTCTCTGACAGGGCCCATAGGGCAGTATTTT. The encoded protein is CASSSLTGPIGQYF.

With respect to this clonotype: At one boundary the junction diverges from the germline segment, which might be a read error. The genes are TRBV29-1 and TRBJ2-3, with 8 nucleotides matching TRBD1. This CDR3 contains 13 residues. Per germline, CDR1 SQVTM and CDR2 ANQGSEA. CDR3 protein: CSVEVPGTGTQYF. The CDR3 bases are TGCAGCGTTGAAGTGCCCGGGACAGGTACGCAGTATTTT.

This clonotype was recorded many times. The V and J genes are TRBV11-2 and TRBJ2-1; 12 nucleotides align to TRBD2. V shed 3 bases and J 4 bases; nucleotides not matched to a gene: 1. This CDR3 comprises 15 residues. Germline V gives CDR1 SGHAT, CDR2 FQNNGV. The DNA for the CDR3 is TGTGCCAGCAGCTTCCTAGCGGGGGGGTACAATGAGCAGTTCTTC. Protein product: CASSFLAGGYNEQFF.

This clonotype was counted many times. The chain uses TRBV20-1 and TRBJ2-3; TRBD2 matches 8 bases. J gave up 2 bases and V 0 bases, and 4 bases lay outside the gene matches. Germline CDR1 DFQATT, CDR2 SNEGSKA (reference sequence). The length of the CDR3 is 15 residues. The DNA for the CDR3 is TGCAGTGCTAGAGATTTAGCGGGGCTCACAGATACGCAGTATTTT. Its protein product is CSARDLAGLTDTQYF.

This chain connects TRBV27 to TRBJ1-1, with 9 bases that match TRBD1. The germline V gene encodes CDR1 MNHEY and CDR2 SMNVEV (reference sequence). J lost 1 base, V lost 5 bases, and 5 bases had no gene match. The CDR3 length is 15 residues. CDR3 coding DNA: TGTGCCAGCAGTCCTGGGACAGGGCCGAACACTGAAGCTTTCTTT. Residues: CASSPGTGPNTEAFF.

This clonotype was seen repeatedly, ten times or more. This rearrangement joins TRBV7-6 to TRBJ2-1; D not resolved. The V end lost 6 bases, the J end lost 0 bases, and 3 bases lay between the germline ends. CDR1 SGHVS and CDR2 FNYEAQ come from the germline V gene. CDR3 length equals 12 residues. Written as DNA, the CDR3 is TGTGCCAGCAGGAGCTCCTACAATGAGCAGTTCTTC. Protein sequence: CASRSSYNEQFF.

This chain uses TRBV27 with TRBJ2-3; 9 bases line up with TRBD1. V lost 3 bases, J lost 4 bases, and 5 bases stayed unmatched. In germline, CDR1 is MNHEY, CDR2 SMNVEV (reference sequence). The CDR3 sequence is 15 residues long. CDR3 residues: CASSFRTGDPDTQYF. For the CDR3, the DNA is TGTGCCAGCAGTTTCCGGACAGGGGACCCAGATACGCAGTATTTT.

This clonotype was detected only a few times. V is TRBV5-4 and J is TRBJ1-5; D is ambiguous. Trimming took off 2 bases at V and 7 bases at J, with 10 bases between the two ends. CDR1 and CDR2 from the germline V gene are SGHNT and YYREEE (reference sequence). CDR3 length: 13 residues. CDR3 DNA: TGTGCCAGCAGCTTCGGAGGGTACCAGCCCCAGCATTTT. It yields the protein CASSFGGYQPQHF.

The rearrangement uses TRBV20-1 and TRBJ2-1; tentatively, D is TRBD2 (7 bases). The germline V and J ends were trimmed by 2 bases and 10 bases, with 21 bases remaining between them. Germline-derived CDR1 and CDR2 are DFQATT and SNEGSKA (reference sequence). The CDR3 length is 15 residues. Here the CDR3 reads CSARKLAGRGGEQFF. CDR3 nucleotide sequence: TGCAGTGCTAGAAAACTAGCTGGGAGGGGGGGCGAGCAGTTCTTC.

The gene calls are TRBV4-1 and TRBJ1-1; 7 bases match TRBD1. Germline lookup yields CDR1 MGHRA and CDR2 YSYEKL. V was clipped by 4 bases and J by 6 bases; unmatched bases: 11. This CDR3 has 15 residues. CDR3 DNA: TGCGCCAGCAGCCCCCACGGCAGGGGGGATCCTGAAGCTTTCTTT. Translating gives CASSPHGRGDPEAFF.

This clonotype turned up a few times. V usage is TRBV7-9 and J usage is TRBJ1-2; 9 bases line up with TRBD1. Germline V gene lookup returns CDR1 SEHNR and CDR2 FQNEAQ (reference sequence). The CDR3 runs to 14 residues. V dropped 4 bases and J dropped 4; count of bases not matched to a gene: 4. The CDR3: CASSSTGGGYGYTF. CDR3 nucleotides: TGTGCCAGCAGCTCTACAGGGGGCGGCTATGGCTACACCTTC.

This rearrangement joins TRBV6-2 or TRBV6-3 to TRBJ1-4; the match to TRBD1 covers 9 bases. This CDR3 comprises 14 residues. CDR1 and CDR2 from the germline V gene are MNHEY and SVGEGT. V gave up 2 bases and J gave up 8 bases; unmatched junction bases: 3. The CDR3 nucleotides read TGTGCCAGCAGTTACGTGGGACAGGGAGAAAAACTGTTTTTT. Encoded protein: CASSYVGQGEKLFF.

The chain combines TRBV28 with TRBJ2-5; 8 bases match TRBD1. Trimming took 6 bases from V and 5 from J; bases not matched to a gene: 8. Per the germline V gene, CDR1 is MDHEN and CDR2 is SYDVKM. The CDR3 extends over 14 amino acids. CDR3 DNA: TGTGCCAGCAGGGGGGCAGGGGGCGGGGAGACCCAGTACTTC. Translating gives CASRGAGGGETQYF.

CDR3 nucleotides: TGCAGCGTTGAAGATGGCCAGGGAGAGACCCAGTACTTC. Translating it yields CSVEDGQGETQYF. The V gene is TRBV29-1, the J gene TRBJ2-5, with D maybe TRBD1 (5 bases). This CDR3 spans 13 amino acids. From germline, CDR1 is SQVTM and CDR2 ANQGSEA. V was shortened by 0 bases and J by 4 bases, with 9 bases between the two germline ends.

The table lists this clonotype with a few counts. V and J are TRBV19 and TRBJ2-1; weak D call: TRBD2 (5 bases). The V and J ends lost 8 bases and 8 bases respectively, with 13 bases between them. The CDR3 contains 12 residues. Germline V gives CDR1 LNHDA, CDR2 SQIVND (reference sequence). The DNA for the CDR3 is TGTGCCAGTGGAGGCTTGGTCTATGAGCAGTTCTTC. It yields the protein CASGGLVYEQFF.

This chain connects TRBV20-1 to TRBJ2-4, with 9 bases that match TRBD1. Germline lookup yields CDR1 DFQATT and CDR2 SNEGSKA (reference sequence). The CDR3 sequence is 15 residues long. Trimming removed 2 bases from V and 2 bases from J; junction bases left unmatched: 4. The CDR3 is CSARLGTGTKNIQYF. The CDR3 bases are TGCAGTGCTAGATTGGGGACAGGGACCAAAAACATTCAGTACTTC.